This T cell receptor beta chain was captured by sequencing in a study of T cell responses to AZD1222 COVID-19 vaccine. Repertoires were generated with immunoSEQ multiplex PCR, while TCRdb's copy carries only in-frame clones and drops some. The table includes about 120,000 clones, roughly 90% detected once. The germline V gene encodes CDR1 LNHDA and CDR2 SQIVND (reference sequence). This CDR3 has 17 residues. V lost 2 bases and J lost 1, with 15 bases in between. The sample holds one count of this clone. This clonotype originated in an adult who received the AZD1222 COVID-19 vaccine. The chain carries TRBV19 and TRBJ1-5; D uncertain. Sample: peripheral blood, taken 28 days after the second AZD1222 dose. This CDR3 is CASSINGGPWSNQPQHF. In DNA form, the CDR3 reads TGTGCCAGTAGTATAAACGGCGGGCCGTGGAGCAATCAGCCCCAGCATTTT.